A single sample gave rise to the 17 T cell receptor beta chains below, sequenced in a study of blood T cell repertoires in COVID-19. The assay was immunoSEQ multiplex PCR, and TCRdb's table has in-frame clones only and misses some. This table holds roughly 40,000 clones, around 82% found once. The sample comprised peripheral blood. The source of these receptors is a human donor in a cohort sampled during active COVID-19.

J is TRBJ2-7 and V is TRBV2, with TRBD1 matching 9 bases. Germline V CDR1 and CDR2: SNHLY, FYNNEI. The V and J ends lost 2 bases and 4 bases, in that order; junction bases with no gene match: 6. The CDR3 covers 15 residues. The DNA of the CDR3 is TGTGCCAGCAGTGAATGGACAGGGGACTTATACGAGCAGTACTTC. Translating it yields CASSEWTGDLYEQYF. The full variable domain, completed using reference TRBV2 and TRBJ2-7, is EPEVTQTPSHQVTQMGQEVILRCVPISNHLYFYWYRQILGQKVEFLVSFYNNEISEKSEIFDDQFSVERPDGSNFTLKIRSTKLEDSAMYFCASSEWTGDLYEQYFGPGTRLTVT.

The chain is built from TRBV10-3 and TRBJ2-2, with 9 bases matching TRBD1. V lost 6 bases to trimming and J lost 4 bases; unmatched junction nucleotides: 15. The CDR3 extends over 18 amino acids. The germline V gene has CDR1 ENHRY and CDR2 SYGVKD. CDR3 in DNA: TGTGCCATCAGCAGAAGGGCTGTGGACAGGGGCCCCACCGGGGAGCTGTTTTTT. Its translation is CAISRRAVDRGPTGELFF.

The CDR3 sequence is CASSAGPNTGELFF. The CDR3 DNA reads TGTGCCAGCAGCGCGGGGCCTAACACCGGGGAGCTGTTTTTT. This chain joins TRBV5-4 and TRBJ2-2, with D perhaps TRBD2 (6 bases). The germline V gene encodes CDR1 SGHNT and CDR2 YYREEE (reference sequence). This CDR3 comprises 14 residues. V dropped 4 bases and J dropped 2 bases, with 9 bases sitting between them.

The table lists this clone with a few counts. This chain connects TRBV6-5 to TRBJ1-6; no firm D call. This CDR3 is built from 14 residues. Trimming pared 7 bases from V and 7 bases from J, leaving 14 bases between. From germline, CDR1 is MNHEY and CDR2 SVGAGI. The CDR3 spells CASKGGGGNSPLHF. In DNA, the CDR3 is TGTGCCAGCAAGGGTGGAGGCGGAAATTCACCCCTCCACTTT.

The rearrangement joins TRBV28 to TRBJ2-7, with no clear D. This CDR3 has 14 amino acids. The V and J ends lost 3 bases and 4 bases respectively, with 13 bases between them. CDR1 MDHEN and CDR2 SYDVKM come from the germline V gene. The CDR3: CASSFRPRLYEQYF. As DNA, the CDR3 is TGTGCCAGCAGTTTCAGGCCACGTCTATACGAGCAGTACTTC.

The chain couples TRBV7-2 to TRBJ2-3, with D maybe TRBD1 (6 bases). The V end was cut by 5 bases, the J end by 0 bases, with 12 bases between. The germline CDR1 and CDR2 sequences are SGHTA and FQGNSA. The CDR3 runs 15 residues. Here the CDR3 DNA reads TGTGCCAGCAGCGGAGGACAGTTTAGCACAGATACGCAGTATTTT. Translation gives CASSGGQFSTDTQYF.

This clone was detected only once. The rearrangement links TRBV5-1 to TRBJ2-1; 10 nucleotides match TRBD2. The germline CDR1 and CDR2 sequences are SGHRS and YFSETQ. The V and J ends lost 1 base and 6 bases, in that order; junction bases with no gene match: 4. CDR3 length: 15 residues. The CDR3 sequence: CASSLSGGASNEQFF. CDR3 DNA sequence: TGCGCCAGCAGCTTGAGCGGGGGGGCCTCCAATGAGCAGTTCTTC.

In this sample, this clone is medium-sized (0.01 to 0.1%). The rearrangement uses TRBV7-9 and TRBJ2-7, with D unclear. The V gene's germline CDR1 is SEHNR and CDR2 FQNEAQ (reference sequence). The length of the CDR3 is 11 residues. Trimming pared 5 bases from V and 3 bases from J, leaving 5 bases between. CDR3 sequence: CASSSYYEQYF. The CDR3 region has the DNA TGTGCCAGCAGCAGCTACTACGAGCAGTACTTC. Based on the CDR3 plus reference TRBV7-9 and TRBJ2-7, the full variable domain is DTGVSQNPRHKITKRGQNVTFRCDPISEHNRLYWYRQTLGQGPEFLTYFQNEAQLEKSRLLSDRFSAERPKGSFSTLEIQRTEQGDSAMYLCASSSYYEQYFGPGTRLTVT.

This chain links TRBV7-2 with TRBJ2-3, with D possibly TRBD1 on 5 matching bases. The CDR3 sequence is 15 residues long. With 1 base removed from V and 1 base from J, the gap between germline ends came to 9 bases. CDR1 is SGHTA, CDR2 FQGNSA, per germline. The CDR3 DNA is TGTGCCAGCAGCTTAGACATAGGGGGCACAGATACGCAGTATTTT. It encodes CASSLDIGGTDTQYF.

This chain links TRBV4-1 with TRBJ2-7, with 8 bases fitting TRBD1. With 0 bases clipped from V and 5 bases from J, the junction kept 6 bases outside the gene matches. CDR3 length equals 15 residues. The V gene's germline CDR1 is MGHRA and CDR2 YSYEKL. This CDR3 reads CASSQDFPQGDEQYF. In DNA, the CDR3 is TGCGCCAGCAGCCAAGATTTCCCACAGGGGGACGAGCAGTACTTC.

This chain uses TRBV7-9 with TRBJ1-2; possibly TRBD1 for D (6 bases). This CDR3 comprises 15 residues. V was clipped by 5 bases and J by 2 bases, with 15 bases between them. Germline CDR1 reads SEHNR; CDR2 reads FQNEAQ (reference sequence). The CDR3 loop is CASSTLRQGNYGYTF. CDR3 DNA sequence: TGTGCCAGCAGCACCCTTAGGCAGGGGAACTATGGCTACACCTTC.

This clone came up once. The rearrangement links TRBV7-2 to TRBJ1-1; D is unresolved. Germline CDR1 reads SGHTA; CDR2 reads FQGNSA. The V and J ends lost 5 bases and 1 base respectively, with 14 bases between them. This CDR3 comprises 15 residues. CDR3 sequence (DNA): TGTGCCAGCAGCCCTTACAGCCCGAGGAACACTGAAGCTTTCTTT. Its translation is CASSPYSPRNTEAFF.

The chain recombines TRBV30 with TRBJ2-2; 12 bases fit TRBD2. Trimming removed 3 bases from V and 7 bases from J; junction bases left unmatched: 0. The CDR3 extends over 13 amino acids. Germline CDR1 GTSNPN, CDR2 SVGIG (reference sequence). The CDR3 protein is CAWRLAGGGELFF. The CDR3 region has the DNA TGTGCCTGGAGACTAGCGGGGGGCGGGGAGCTGTTTTTT.

The rearrangement uses TRBV2 and TRBJ2-2, with D maybe TRBD1 (6 bases). Germline V gives CDR1 SNHLY, CDR2 FYNNEI. Trimming shortened V by 7 bases and J by 1 base, and 16 bases separated the two germline ends. The CDR3 consists of 16 residues. CDR3 coding DNA: TGTGCCAGCAAGGCGGTTGGGACAAAGAACACCGGGGAGCTGTTTTTT. This gives the protein CASKAVGTKNTGELFF.

The chain joins TRBV5-4 to TRBJ2-3; D not certain. V lost 0 bases and J lost 0, with 8 bases in between. CDR3 length: 15 residues. Germline V gene sequence: CDR1 SGHNT, CDR2 YYREEE (reference sequence). Here the CDR3 DNA reads TGTGCCAGCAGCTTGGACTATTCTAGCACAGATACGCAGTATTTT. Its translation is CASSLDYSSTDTQYF.

The CDR3 sequence is CASIRGPPTYEQYF. In nucleotides, the CDR3 is TGTGCCAGCATTAGGGGCCCCCCCACCTACGAGCAGTACTTC. This chain connects TRBV6-4 to TRBJ2-7; D perhaps matches TRBD1 (5 bases). The V gene lost 7 bases and the J gene lost 2 bases, with 15 bases spanning the gap. This CDR3 contains 14 residues. Germline V lookup: CDR1 MRHNA, CDR2 SNTAGT.

V and J are TRBV7-2 and TRBJ2-7, with D possibly TRBD1 on 6 matching bases. In germline, CDR1 is SGHTA, CDR2 FQGNSA. V lost 2 bases and J lost 2, with 10 bases in between. The CDR3 length is 14 residues. The CDR3 sequence is CASSLNRVAYEQYF. As DNA, the CDR3 is TGTGCCAGCAGCTTAAACAGGGTGGCCTACGAGCAGTACTTC.